The 20 T cell receptor beta chains presented below share a single source sample, sequenced in a study of PD-1 blockade in mismatch repair-deficient tumors. Profiled with immunoSEQ multiplex PCR; TCRdb holds only in-frame clones, not every one. The sample shows some 130,000 clones, about nine tenths of them seen only once. This material consisted of peripheral blood, taken just over 70 weeks after starting pembrolizumab. Receptors originate from an adult with mismatch repair-deficient cancer.

The chain joins TRBV5-1 to TRBJ2-5; possibly TRBD1 for D (5 bases). Looked up from germline, CDR1 is SGHRS and CDR2 is YFSETQ. The ends were cut back, 4 bases at V and 4 bases at J, with 11 bases in the middle. The CDR3 spans 13 residues. CDR3 amino acids: CASSPGRGETQYF. The CDR3 region has the DNA TGCGCCAGCAGCCCCGGAAGGGGAGAGACCCAGTACTTC.

This chain connects TRBV19 to TRBJ2-7; 7 bases align to TRBD1. Trimming cost V 8 bases and J 2 bases; bases outside gene matches: 9. The V gene's germline CDR1 is LNHDA and CDR2 SQIVND (reference sequence). This CDR3 contains 14 residues. The CDR3 sequence: CASGSGTATYEQYF. The DNA for the CDR3 is TGTGCCAGTGGATCCGGGACAGCCACCTACGAGCAGTACTTC.

This chain links TRBV19 with TRBJ2-1; 9 bases match TRBD2. V shed 5 bases, J shed 4 bases, and the junction held 9 bases outside the gene matches. This CDR3 is built from 16 residues. The germline gives CDR1 LNHDA, CDR2 SQIVND (reference sequence). CDR3 coding DNA: TGTGCCAGTAGTGTCGGACTAGCGCAAAATTACAATGAGCAGTTCTTC. Its translation: CASSVGLAQNYNEQFF.

The chain is built from TRBV27 and TRBJ2-2, with D perhaps assigned TRBD1 or TRBD2 (5 bases each). With 6 bases removed from V and 8 bases from J, the gap between germline ends came to 19 bases. This CDR3 contains 15 residues. Germline assignment: CDR1 MNHEY and CDR2 SMNVEV (reference sequence). DNA for the CDR3: TGTGCCAGCAGCACCCGGGACGGTCAGTCTGGGGAGCTGTTTTTT. This codes for CASSTRDGQSGELFF.

The chain is built from TRBV29-1 and TRBJ2-1; either TRBD1 or TRBD2 may supply D (6 bases each). V was cut by 4 bases and J by 0 bases, with 19 bases left in between. The CDR3 consists of 17 residues. Germline V gene data show CDR1 as SQVTM and CDR2 as ANQGSEA. The CDR3, as DNA: TGCAGCGTTGGGGAAGGGGGGCCCTTCAGCTCCTACAATGAGCAGTTCTTC. This gives the protein CSVGEGGPFSSYNEQFF.

The V and J genes are TRBV15 and TRBJ2-2; no firm D call. The CDR3 sequence is 14 residues long. Trimming took off 3 bases at V and 4 bases at J, with 9 bases between the two ends. Germline V gene lookup returns CDR1 LNHNV and CDR2 YYDKDF (reference sequence). CDR3 residues: CATSSGKLTGELFF. As DNA, the CDR3 is TGTGCCACCAGCAGCGGAAAACTCACCGGGGAGCTGTTTTTT.

This rearrangement joins TRBV25-1 to TRBJ2-1; 11 nucleotides line up with TRBD2. This CDR3 comprises 15 residues. The J segment lost 6 bases and the V segment lost 3 bases, leaving 4 bases of the junction unmatched. CDR1 and CDR2 (germline): MGHDK, SYGVNS. In DNA, the CDR3 is TGTGCCAGCAGTGACCCGGGACTAGCGGCCAATGAGCAGTTCTTC. Protein: CASSDPGLAANEQFF.

V is TRBV19 and J is TRBJ2-1; D may be TRBD1 (6 bases). V gave up 5 bases and J gave up 8 bases, with 19 bases separating them. Germline-derived CDR1 and CDR2 are LNHDA and SQIVND (reference sequence). There are 15 residues in the CDR3. The CDR3 here is CASSFGTLAQDEQFF. For the CDR3, the DNA is TGTGCCAGTAGTTTCGGGACACTGGCACAAGATGAGCAGTTCTTC.

The chain carries TRBV7-9 and TRBJ2-1; D gene uncertain. This CDR3 comprises 14 residues. Per germline, CDR1 SEHNR and CDR2 FQNEAQ (reference sequence). Between the trimmed V and J ends, which lost 2 bases and 8 bases, there was a span of 13 bases. The CDR3 here is CASSLRLVLDEQFF. CDR3 DNA: TGTGCCAGCAGCTTAAGGCTAGTTCTCGATGAGCAGTTCTTC.

This chain uses TRBV11-2 with TRBJ2-1; 9 bases fit TRBD2. V gave up 5 bases and J gave up 0 bases; unmatched junction bases: 8. Germline loops: CDR1 SGHAT, CDR2 FQNNGV. This CDR3 comprises 17 residues. CDR3 in amino acids: CASSQRLAAISYNEQFF. The CDR3 nucleotides are TGTGCCAGCAGCCAACGACTAGCGGCTATCTCCTACAATGAGCAGTTCTTC.

The chain recombines TRBV10-2 with TRBJ2-1; 7 bases agree with TRBD2. V lost 2 bases, J lost 5 bases, and 6 bases stayed unmatched. CDR3 length: 15 amino acids. Germline V gene sequence: CDR1 WSHSY, CDR2 SAAADI. CDR3 sequence (DNA): TGCGCCAGCAGTGAGACGGGAGGAGCGAACAATGAGCAGTTCTTC. Protein sequence: CASSETGGANNEQFF.

This clone has a single count. The chain employs TRBV10-3 and TRBJ2-1, with 7 bases fitting TRBD2. Trimming removed 9 bases from V and 8 bases from J; junction bases left unmatched: 10. The CDR3 loop spans 13 amino acids. Germline lookup yields CDR1 ENHRY and CDR2 SYGVKD. CDR3 bases: TGTGCCATTCTGGGGGAGGGCGTATATGAGCAGTTCTTC. Its translation: CAILGEGVYEQFF.

V is TRBV27 and J is TRBJ2-3, with D perhaps assigned TRBD1 or TRBD2 (5 bases each). V was cut by 2 bases and J by 2 bases, with 11 bases left in between. This CDR3 comprises 15 residues. Germline assignment: CDR1 MNHEY and CDR2 SMNVEV (reference sequence). The CDR3 spells CASSLRGRDTDTQYF. For the CDR3, the DNA is TGTGCCAGCAGTTTACGGGGCAGGGACACAGATACGCAGTATTTT.

The rearrangement joins TRBV5-6 to TRBJ2-3, with 7 bases matching TRBD1. The CDR3 consists of 14 residues. Germline V gene data show CDR1 as SGHDT and CDR2 as YYEEEE. Trimming removed 3 bases from V and 1 base from J; junction bases left unmatched: 2. Here the CDR3 DNA reads TGTGCCAGCAGCTGGGACAGCCGCACAGATACGCAGTATTTT. It encodes CASSWDSRTDTQYF.

This clone has just one count. The rearrangement links TRBV7-9 to TRBJ2-6, with D maybe TRBD2 (6 bases). CDR1 SEHNR and CDR2 FQNEAQ come from the germline V gene (reference sequence). CDR3 size: 19 residues. The V end lost 6 bases, the J end lost 0 bases, and 21 bases lay between the germline ends. The CDR3, as DNA: TGTGCCAGCAGTCGACGGGCGACTAGGCCCACCTCTGGGGCCAACGTCCTGACTTTC. It encodes CASSRRATRPTSGANVLTF.

The chain employs TRBV12-5 and TRBJ2-1; 7 bases are shared with TRBD2. The CDR3 is 18 amino acids. CDR1 LGHNT and CDR2 FRNRAP come from the germline V gene. With V trimmed by 0 bases and J by 1 base, 9 bases remained unmatched. DNA for the CDR3: TGTGCTAGTGGTTTGGTACGGGGGGACCCAGCATCCTACAATGAGCAGTTCTTC. As protein: CASGLVRGDPASYNEQFF.

The chain has TRBV19 and TRBJ2-7, with D possibly matching TRBD2 (7 bases). Between the trimmed V and J ends, which lost 9 bases and 0 bases, there was a span of 27 bases. Germline CDR1 is LNHDA and CDR2 is SQIVND (reference sequence). The CDR3 is 18 residues long. The CDR3 bases are TGTGCCAGGCCCGAAACCCCGCAGGGGAGGGATATCTCCTACGAGCAGTACTTC. It yields the protein CARPETPQGRDISYEQYF. The variable domain in full, completed from reference TRBV19 and TRBJ2-7, reads DGGITQSPKYLFRKEGQNVTLSCEQNLNHDAMYWYRQDPGQGLRLIYYSQIVNDFQKGDIAEGYSVSREKKESFPLTVTSAQKNPTAFYLCARPETPQGRDISYEQYFGPGTRLTVT.

The J gene is TRBJ2-7, the V gene TRBV6-1; D unresolved. The V end was cut by 9 bases, the J end by 2 bases, with 14 bases between. The CDR3 has 13 amino acids. Germline CDR1 and CDR2: MNHNS and SASEGT. For the CDR3, the DNA is TGTGCCAGTACAAAAGCCTGGGCCTACGAGCAGTACTTC. Encoded protein: CASTKAWAYEQYF.

The chain carries TRBV4-1 and TRBJ2-7; D may be TRBD2 (5 bases). Trimming removed 0 bases at V and 7 bases at J, with 16 bases between. Germline CDR1 MGHRA, CDR2 YSYEKL. The CDR3 covers 15 residues. CDR3 amino acids: CASSQEGLGLREQYF. CDR3 bases: TGCGCCAGCAGCCAAGAAGGGCTAGGACTGCGGGAGCAGTACTTC.

This clone was counted a few times. In nucleotides, the CDR3 is TGTGCCAGCAGCGTCTCTAGCGGGAGCTCCTACGAGCAGTACTTC. It specifies CASSVSSGSSYEQYF. This chain connects TRBV6-5 to TRBJ2-7, with 10 bases identical to TRBD2. The CDR3 sequence is 15 residues long. Trimming at V came to 6 bases and at J to 0 bases, leaving 5 bases not matched to a gene. CDR1 is MNHEY, CDR2 SVGAGI, per germline.